This TCR beta chain derives from a study of read filtering for tumor transcriptome and immune sequencing. Study context: Transcriptome libraries were built from DNase-treated RNA. Regarding the study as a whole: This fraction held mixed bone marrow immune cells after CD138-negative sorting. Roughly 80% of IR-seq clonotypes had a single read, yet these held approximately 3.7% of reads.

This library used roughly 430 ng RNA and molecular barcoded adaptors spanning alpha/delta and beta/gamma chains. TCRdb passed the reads through MiXCR, listing each CDR3 protein once. Of 50,000 to 65,000 distinct CDR3 sequences in the sample, less than 20% were seen once. The CDR3 runs 14 residues. V lost 3 bases to trimming and J lost 5 bases; unmatched junction nucleotides: 5. From germline, CDR1 is SNHLY and CDR2 FYNNEI. This clonotype has at least ten counts. Its antigen is unidentified. The TCR sequence derives from a donor aged 40 or over with multiple myeloma. The rearrangement uses TRBV2 and TRBJ2-7; 9 bases are shared with TRBD1. The sample comprised a population of CD138-negative cells sorted from bone marrow. The CDR3 is CASSEGTGYHEQYF. In nucleotides, the CDR3 is TGTGCCAGCAGTGAGGGGACAGGGTATCACGAGCAGTACTTC.